These T cell receptor beta chains were read from a single sample in a study of shared clonotypes between healthy human individuals. Assay: immunoSEQ multiplex PCR; the TCRdb copy retains only in-frame clones and omits some. The sample consists of 2 million to 2.5 million clones, 95% of them appearing once. Specimen: naive CD4+ T cells sorted from blood. The source is a man aged 18 to 29 in good health. CDR3s include the opening cysteine and the closing phenylalanine or tryptophan. Each record gives: D gene, J gene, clone size, V gene, CDR3 protein, CDR3 DNA. A D gene is named only where the DNA matches it firmly. Rows may omit the clone size; those that give it use once, few, many or a size class.

TRBD1	TRBJ1-4	.	TRBV28	CASSPGTGGRFQKLFF	TGTGCCAGCAGTCCCGGGACAGGGGGCCGCTTCCAAAAACTGTTTTTT
TRBD1	TRBJ2-6	.	TRBV4-1	CASSQGGQGGTSGANVLTF	TGCGCCAGCAGCCAAGGAGGACAGGGGGGTACCTCTGGGGCCAACGTCCTGACTTTC
.	TRBJ2-1	.	TRBV30	CAWSVLRDRQFF	TGTGCCTGGAGTGTACTAAGGGATCGGCAGTTCTTC
TRBD1	TRBJ1-2	.	TRBV6-1	CATRTGVFSNYGYTF	TGTGCCACCAGGACAGGGGTGTTCTCGAACTATGGCTACACCTTC
TRBD1	TRBJ1-2	.	TRBV25-1	CASSAGQGVGGYTF	TGTGCCAGCAGTGCCGGACAGGGAGTGGGGGGCTACACCTTC
.	TRBJ2-4	.	TRBV18	CASSPPGQLLAKNIQYF	TGTGCCAGCTCACCACCCGGACAGCTCCTAGCCAAAAACATTCAGTACTTC
TRBD2	TRBJ2-7	once	TRBV7-2	CASSLRGGGRVSEQYF	TGTGCCAGCAGCTTACGTGGCGGGGGGCGGGTGAGCGAGCAGTACTTC
.	TRBJ2-5	.	TRBV14	CASSQDLWGRETQYF	TGTGCCAGCAGCCAAGATCTTTGGGGAAGGGAGACCCAGTACTTC
TRBD2	TRBJ2-5	.	TRBV7-2	CASSYSGRAQETQYF	TGTGCCAGCAGCTATAGCGGGAGGGCTCAGGAGACCCAGTACTTC
TRBD2	TRBJ2-3	.	TRBV19	CASSIGTSVSTDTQYF	TGTGCCAGTAGTATAGGGACTAGCGTGAGCACAGATACGCAGTATTTT
.	TRBJ2-7	once	TRBV6-6	CASSSYETYEQYF	TGTGCCAGCAGCTCCTACGAAACCTACGAGCAGTACTTC
TRBD1	TRBJ2-7	.	TRBV5-1	CASSSGTGGYEQYF	TGCGCCAGCAGTTCCGGGACAGGGGGCTACGAGCAGTACTTC
TRBD1	TRBJ1-4	once	TRBV18	CASSPGTGGNEKLFF	TGTGCCAGCTCACCCGGGACAGGGGGAAATGAAAAACTGTTTTTT
TRBD2	TRBJ2-1	once	TRBV10-1	CASSRGLAGGFWDEQFF	TGCGCCAGCAGTAGGGGATTAGCGGGGGGGTTTTGGGATGAGCAGTTCTTC
.	TRBJ1-3	.	TRBV6-6	CASSAGKSTGNTIYF	TGTGCCAGCAGCGCGGGAAAGAGCACTGGAAACACCATATATTTT
.	TRBJ2-3	.	TRBV5-4	CASSSARTDTQYF	TGTGCCAGCAGCTCGGCCCGCACAGATACGCAGTATTTT
TRBD2	TRBJ2-3	.	TRBV5-6	CASSLDGGGYTDTQYF	TGTGCCAGCAGCTTGGATGGCGGGGGGTACACAGATACGCAGTATTTT
TRBD2	TRBJ2-7	.	TRBV19	CASSRLAGGYEQYF	TGTGCCAGTAGCCGACTAGCGGGAGGCTACGAGCAGTACTTC
TRBD2	TRBJ2-4	.	TRBV2	CASKRGGEGNIQYF	TGTGCCAGCAAACGGGGAGGGGAGGGAAACATTCAGTACTTC
.	TRBJ2-7	.	TRBV10-3	CAISAGGQTSYEQYF	TGTGCCATCAGTGCTGGCGGGCAGACTTCCTACGAGCAGTACTTC
.	TRBJ2-2	.	TRBV2	CASRETGNTGELFF	TGTGCCAGCAGGGAGACTGGGAACACCGGGGAGCTGTTTTTT
.	TRBJ1-1	.	TRBV7-9	CASHRTEGNTEAFF	TGTGCCAGCCACCGGACAGAAGGGAACACTGAAGCTTTCTTT
.	TRBJ1-4	.	TRBV4-1	CASSQNPGSANEKLFF	TGCGCCAGCAGCCAAAATCCAGGCTCCGCTAATGAAAAACTGTTTTTT
.	TRBJ2-1	.	TRBV29-1	CSVYLRGGGYNEQFF	TGCAGCGTTTATCTGAGAGGGGGGGGCTACAATGAGCAGTTCTTC
TRBD1	TRBJ2-7	.	TRBV7-9	CASSSTGTGSGQYF	TGTGCCAGCAGCTCGACCGGGACAGGGTCTGGGCAGTACTTC
.	TRBJ2-3	.	TRBV7-2	CASSLEGQETQYF	TGTGCCAGCAGCTTAGAAGGTCAGGAGACGCAGTATTTT
TRBD2	TRBJ2-1	.	TRBV5-1	CASSLRRGAGNEQFF	TGCGCCAGCAGCTTAAGGCGGGGGGCGGGCAATGAGCAGTTCTTC
.	TRBJ2-7	.	TRBV7-8	CASSLGPFREQYF	TGTGCCAGCAGCTTAGGGCCATTTAGGGAGCAGTACTTC
.	TRBJ2-5	.	TRBV19	CASSIAVSAGQSLQYF	TGTGCCAGTAGTATAGCCGTGTCGGCGGGCCAATCGCTTCAGTACTTC
TRBD1	TRBJ1-2	.	TRBV5-1	CASSAQQTGSGGYTF	TGCGCCAGCAGCGCGCAACAGACAGGGTCGGGTGGCTACACCTTC
TRBD1	TRBJ2-2	.	TRBV18	CASSAQGALNTGELFF	TGTGCCAGCTCGGCACAGGGGGCACTGAACACCGGGGAGCTGTTTTTT
.	TRBJ1-3	.	TRBV18	CASSPADGNTIYF	TGTGCCAGCTCACCGGCAGATGGAAACACCATATATTTT